The 2 T cell receptor beta chains reported below all come from one sample, sequenced in a study of shared clonotypes between healthy human individuals. Profiled with immunoSEQ multiplex PCR; TCRdb holds only in-frame clones, not every one. This repertoire shows approximately 2.5 million clones, approximately 93% found once; its top ten account for approximately 0.35%. Specimen: naive CD4+ T cells from PBMCs. Subset specified: CD45RA+ positively selected. These receptors were obtained from a man aged 18 to 30 in good health. Some clones in this sample may be carry-over from other donors' samples.

V usage is TRBV19 and J usage is TRBJ2-7; 9 nucleotides align to TRBD2. This CDR3 is 16 amino acids long. Germline assignment: CDR1 LNHDA and CDR2 SQIVND (reference sequence). V shed 6 bases, J shed 2 bases, and the junction held 11 bases outside the gene matches. This chain's CDR3 is CASSRSVGLATYEQYF. In nucleotides, the CDR3 is TGTGCCAGTAGCAGATCTGTGGGACTAGCCACCTACGAGCAGTACTTC.

The genes are TRBV19 and TRBJ2-5; possibly TRBD2 for D (5 bases). Deletions cut 2 bases from V and 0 bases from J, with 13 bases between. The CDR3 covers 16 residues. The germline CDR1 and CDR2 sequences are LNHDA and SQIVND (reference sequence). The CDR3 is CASSISKDWYQETQYF. The CDR3 DNA is TGTGCCAGTAGTATATCGAAGGACTGGTACCAAGAGACCCAGTACTTC.